One sample yielded the 31 T cell receptor beta chains listed below, sequenced in a study of blood T cell repertoires in COVID-19. TCRdb's copy holds only in-frame clones and misses some; the assay was immunoSEQ multiplex PCR. The table shows around 220,000 clones, with 75% to 90% occurring only once. Sequenced sample: peripheral blood. The receptor source for this set is a woman of 80 years or more with COVID-19, enrolled during active disease.

The rearrangement uses TRBV18 and TRBJ2-1, with D tentatively TRBD2 (5 bases). CDR3 length: 13 residues. Germline CDR1 KGHSH, CDR2 LQKENI. V was trimmed by 3 bases and J by 5 bases, leaving 8 bases between them. The CDR3 DNA sequence: TGTGCCAGCTCACCCTCGAGGGACAATGAGCAGTTCTTC. Protein sequence: CASSPSRDNEQFF.

With respect to this clone: Other nucleotide sequences in the sample specify the same CDR3. The chain carries TRBV3-1 (or the pseudogene TRBV3-2) and TRBJ1-1; unclear D gene. Germline V gives CDR1 LGHDT, CDR2 YNNKEL (reference sequence). The V and J ends lost 0 bases and 10 bases respectively, with 6 bases between them. The CDR3 is 11 residues long. The CDR3 protein is CASSQDRGAFF. The CDR3 DNA follows: TGTGCCAGCAGCCAAGATCGAGGAGCTTTCTTT.

This clone is a singleton in its sample. The rearrangement joins TRBV3-1 (or the pseudogene TRBV3-2) to TRBJ1-2, with 8 bases fitting TRBD1. Germline CDR1 is LGHDT and CDR2 is YNNKEL (reference sequence). Losses at the gene ends were 0 bases for V and 3 bases for J; bases not matched to a gene: 24. The CDR3 consists of 22 residues. The DNA of the CDR3 is TGTGCCAGCAGCCAAGATGGCCCCTCTGAAGACGCCGGGCGACAGGGGCACTATGGCTACACCTTC. This translates into CASSQDGPSEDAGRQGHYGYTF.

The CDR3: CASSRGQQAAYGYTF. CDR3 in DNA: TGCGCCAGCAGCCGAGGACAGCAGGCAGCCTATGGCTACACCTTC. The V call is TRBV5-1, the J call TRBJ1-2; D is possibly TRBD1 (6 bases). The CDR3 totals 15 residues. Germline V gene data show CDR1 as SGHRS and CDR2 as YFSETQ. V lost 4 bases, J lost 4 bases, and 17 bases lay in between.

The chain employs TRBV7-2 and TRBJ2-7, with 7 bases lining up with TRBD1. Per the germline V gene, CDR1 is SGHTA and CDR2 is FQGNSA. This CDR3 contains 13 residues. The V gene end was trimmed by 5 bases and the J gene end by 4 bases; junction bases not matched to a gene: 5. CDR3 bases: TGTGCCAGCAGCAGGGGACAGATATACGAGCAGTACTTC. As protein: CASSRGQIYEQYF.

This clone was picked up one time. The chain links TRBV5-1 to TRBJ2-3; 9 bases map to TRBD2. This CDR3 spans 16 amino acids. Germline CDR1 reads SGHRS; CDR2 reads YFSETQ. Losses at the gene ends were 0 bases for V and 4 bases for J; bases not matched to a gene: 6. CDR3 sequence reads: CASSLARREGADTQYF. CDR3 bases: TGCGCCAGCAGCTTGGCCCGGCGGGAGGGAGCAGATACGCAGTATTTT.

This clone was counted a few times. V usage is TRBV19 and J usage is TRBJ2-1, with D possibly matching TRBD1 (5 bases). Trimming stripped 8 bases from V and 6 bases from J, with 38 bases between. The V gene's germline CDR1 is LNHDA and CDR2 SQIVND (reference sequence). CDR3 length: 21 residues. The CDR3 sequence: CASEVVDEDSPGLRWTNEQFF. For the CDR3, the DNA is TGTGCCAGTGAAGTCGTAGATGAAGACAGCCCCGGCCTAAGGTGGACCAATGAGCAGTTCTTC. The full variable domain, with the rest looked up from reference TRBV19 and TRBJ2-1, is DGGITQSPKYLFRKEGQNVTLSCEQNLNHDAMYWYRQDPGQGLRLIYYSQIVNDFQKGDIAEGYSVSREKKESFPLTVTSAQKNPTAFYLCASEVVDEDSPGLRWTNEQFFGPGTRLTVL.

The V call is TRBV30, the J call TRBJ1-2; weak D call: TRBD1 (5 bases). CDR3 length: 13 residues. In germline, CDR1 is GTSNPN, CDR2 SVGIG (reference sequence). Trimming took 2 bases from V and 6 from J, leaving 13 bases between them. In DNA form, the CDR3 reads TGTGCCTGGAGTACCCGTCAGGGCGATGGCTACACCTTC. It is translated as CAWSTRQGDGYTF.

This clone appeared a few times. The rearrangement uses TRBV18 and TRBJ2-2; TRBD2 agrees at 8 bases. Germline-derived CDR1 and CDR2 are KGHSH and LQKENI. This CDR3 is built from 14 residues. The V gene end was trimmed by 3 bases and the J gene end by 6 bases; junction bases not matched to a gene: 3. The CDR3 DNA reads as TGTGCCAGCTCACCCGGACTAGCTCCCGGGGAGCTGTTTTTT. This gives the protein CASSPGLAPGELFF. Based on the CDR3 plus reference TRBV18 and TRBJ2-2, the full variable domain is NAGVMQNPRHLVRRRGQEARLRCSPMKGHSHVYWYRQLPEEGLKFMVYLQKENIIDESGMPKERFSAEFPKEGPSILRIQQVVRGDSAAYFCASSPGLAPGELFFGEGSRLTVL.

The rearrangement uses TRBV27 and TRBJ1-2; D may be TRBD1 (6 bases). The CDR3 has 13 residues. V lost 1 base, J lost 3 bases, and 6 bases lay in between. Germline values: CDR1 MNHEY, CDR2 SMNVEV (reference sequence). DNA for the CDR3: TGTGCCAGCAGTTTATACAGGGACTATGGCTACACCTTC. This gives the protein CASSLYRDYGYTF.

The chain couples TRBV4-2 to TRBJ1-2; no firm D call. CDR1 and CDR2 from the germline V gene are LGHNA and YNFKEQ. V was shortened by 1 base and J by 1 base, with 7 bases between the two germline ends. The CDR3 has 14 amino acids. The CDR3 region is CASSQGRDNYGYTF. Here the CDR3 DNA reads TGTGCCAGCAGCCAAGGCCGGGATAACTATGGCTACACCTTC.

This chain uses TRBV6-5 with TRBJ2-3; a weak D match, TRBD1 (6 bases). The CDR3 consists of 13 residues. CDR1 and CDR2 (germline): MNHEY, SVGAGI. The V end lost 6 bases, the J end lost 9 bases, and 16 bases lay between the germline ends. The CDR3: CASSLNYRDTQYF. The DNA of the CDR3 is TGTGCCAGCAGCCTTAACTACAGGGACACGCAGTATTTT.

This chain uses TRBV6-2 or TRBV6-3 with TRBJ1-5, with 7 bases identical to TRBD1. The V and J ends lost 5 bases and 3 bases, in that order; junction bases with no gene match: 10. The CDR3 consists of 16 residues. Per germline, CDR1 MNHEY and CDR2 SVGEGT. CDR3 nucleotides: TGTGCCAGCAGTCCGATACAGGGGAGGCCCAATCAGCCCCAGCATTTT. It specifies CASSPIQGRPNQPQHF.

This chain uses TRBV6-2 or TRBV6-3 with TRBJ2-7, with 11 bases that match TRBD1. Germline trimming cut 2 bases from V and 11 bases from J; bases unmatched to any gene: 2. Germline CDR1 is MNHEY and CDR2 is SVGEGT. CDR3 length: 12 amino acids. CDR3 amino acids: CASSYGTGGKYF. CDR3 sequence (DNA): TGTGCCAGCAGTTACGGGACAGGGGGGAAGTACTTC.

The rearrangement uses TRBV7-9 and TRBJ1-2; 8 nucleotides line up with TRBD1. The CDR3 covers 13 residues. CDR1 is SEHNR, CDR2 FQNEAQ, per germline (reference sequence). V shed 10 bases, J shed 8 bases, and the junction held 12 bases outside the gene matches. In nucleotides, the CDR3 is TGTGCCATCTTGGACAGGGCTTTGGGGGGCTACACCTTC. This translates into CAILDRALGGYTF.

The chain is built from TRBV18 and TRBJ2-4; 9 nucleotides line up with TRBD2. Germline-derived CDR1 and CDR2 are KGHSH and LQKENI. The V segment lost 6 bases and the J segment 8 bases; nucleotides outside the gene matches: 11. The CDR3 is 15 residues long. Written as DNA, the CDR3 is TGTGCCAGCTCTCGCATAGCGGGAGATGGCGACATTCAGTACTTC. Translating it yields CASSRIAGDGDIQYF.

This rearrangement joins TRBV19 to TRBJ1-1; TRBD1 aligns across 7 bases. CDR1 is LNHDA and CDR2 is SQIVND in the germline V gene (reference sequence). The CDR3 runs 15 residues. Unmatched junction bases numbered 11, after V lost 7 bases and J lost 3 bases. The CDR3 loop is CASNRFGTEDTEAFF. CDR3 coding DNA: TGTGCCAGTAACCGCTTTGGGACAGAGGACACTGAAGCTTTCTTT.

This sequence joins TRBV11-3 and TRBJ1-1; 7 positions match TRBD1. CDR1 is SGHNT and CDR2 is YENEEA in the germline V gene. The ends lost 1 base at V and 4 bases at J; junction bases unmatched: 6. The length of the CDR3 is 15 residues. CDR3 loop: CASSLGGRGVTEAFF. CDR3 in DNA: TGTGCCAGCAGCTTAGGTGGCAGGGGGGTCACTGAAGCTTTCTTT.

The chain is built from TRBV28 and TRBJ2-1, with 8 bases lining up with TRBD1. The CDR3 totals 17 residues. J was trimmed by 0 bases and V by 3 bases; bases with no gene match: 7. Looked up from germline, CDR1 is MDHEN and CDR2 is SYDVKM. Here the CDR3 reads CASSFPGTGSSYNEQFF. The CDR3 bases are TGTGCCAGCAGTTTTCCCGGGACAGGTAGCTCCTACAATGAGCAGTTCTTC. Variable domain in full (rest from reference TRBV28 and TRBJ2-1): DVKVTQSSRYLVKRTGEKVFLECVQDMDHENMFWYRQDPGLGLRLIYFSYDVKMKEKGDIPEGYSVSREKKERFSLILESASTNQTSMYLCASSFPGTGSSYNEQFFGPGTRLTVL.

This clone was found once. V usage is TRBV6-5 and J usage is TRBJ2-7; 7 bases are a match to TRBD1. Losses at the gene ends were 7 bases for V and 2 bases for J; bases not matched to a gene: 2. CDR3 length: 12 amino acids. CDR1 is MNHEY, CDR2 SVGAGI, per germline. As DNA, the CDR3 is TGTGCCAGCAAGGACAGGACCTACGAGCAGTACTTC. Its protein is CASKDRTYEQYF.

The chain uses TRBV30 and TRBJ2-1, with 8 bases that match TRBD1. J lost 16 bases, V lost 4 bases, and 12 bases had no gene match. Germline CDR1 is GTSNPN and CDR2 is SVGIG (reference sequence). This CDR3 comprises 12 residues. CDR3 DNA: TGTGCCTGGACATCAAACCGGGACAGGTTTTTCTTC. It is translated as CAWTSNRDRFFF. The complete variable domain, with remaining parts taken from reference TRBV30 and TRBJ2-1, reads SQTIHQWPATLVQPVGSPLSLECTVEGTSNPNLYWYRQAAGRGLQLLFYSVGIGQISSEVPQNLSASRPQDRQFILSSKKLLLSDSGFYLCAWTSNRDRFFFGPGTRLTVL.

This chain connects TRBV9 to TRBJ2-4; 10 bases line up with TRBD2. V lost 4 bases to trimming and J lost 2 bases; unmatched junction nucleotides: 12. The germline V gene encodes CDR1 SGDLS and CDR2 YYNGEE. This CDR3 contains 18 residues. The CDR3 DNA reads TGTGCCAGCAGCCCTCCCCAGGGAGCGGGAGGGTCCAAAAACATTCAGTACTTC. Protein sequence: CASSPPQGAGGSKNIQYF.

The gene calls are TRBV3-1 (or the pseudogene TRBV3-2) and TRBJ2-7, with a tentative D call TRBD1 (5 bases). This CDR3 spans 14 amino acids. Germline V lookup: CDR1 LGHDT, CDR2 YNNKEL (reference sequence). Trimming took 6 bases from V and 2 from J, leaving 14 bases between them. The CDR3 nucleotides are TGTGCCAGCAGTCAGGGCCATTACGCCTACGAGCAGTACTTC. It encodes CASSQGHYAYEQYF.

V and J are TRBV6-2 or TRBV6-3 and TRBJ2-5, with 8 positions matching TRBD1. Germline V gene data show CDR1 as MNHEY and CDR2 as SVGEGT. The CDR3 totals 14 residues. With 7 bases clipped from V and 4 bases from J, the junction kept 8 bases outside the gene matches. This CDR3 reads CASTPGGWGETQYF. CDR3 DNA sequence: TGTGCCAGCACCCCAGGGGGCTGGGGAGAGACCCAGTACTTC.

The rearrangement joins TRBV27 to TRBJ2-3, with TRBD2 identical over 7 bases. Losses at the gene ends were 3 bases for V and 0 bases for J; bases not matched to a gene: 3. This CDR3 has 15 residues. Germline loops: CDR1 MNHEY, CDR2 SMNVEV (reference sequence). CDR3 DNA sequence: TGTGCCAGCAGTTTGAACGGGGGGAGCACAGATACGCAGTATTTT. Translated: CASSLNGGSTDTQYF.

The rearrangement joins TRBV6-6 to TRBJ1-5; 8 bases fit TRBD1. CDR1 is MNHNY and CDR2 is SVGAGI in the germline V gene (reference sequence). Germline trimming cut 5 bases from V and 4 bases from J; bases unmatched to any gene: 7. This CDR3 spans 15 amino acids. The CDR3 DNA sequence: TGTGCCAGCAGTCCGAGGACAGGGTGGAATCAGCCCCAGCATTTT. It yields the protein CASSPRTGWNQPQHF.

The chain carries TRBV19 and TRBJ2-2, with D maybe TRBD1 (5 bases). Germline CDR1 LNHDA, CDR2 SQIVND (reference sequence). Trimming removed 10 bases at V and 2 bases at J, with 17 bases between. CDR3 length equals 15 residues. In DNA form, the CDR3 reads TGTGCCACCCTGCAGGGAAAAGTAAACACCGGGGAGCTGTTTTTT. Amino acid sequence: CATLQGKVNTGELFF. Based on the CDR3 plus reference TRBV19 and TRBJ2-2, the full variable domain is DGGITQSPKYLFRKEGQNVTLSCEQNLNHDAMYWYRQDPGQGLRLIYYSQIVNDFQKGDIAEGYSVSREKKESFPLTVTSAQKNPTAFYLCATLQGKVNTGELFFGEGSRLTVL.

The chain carries TRBV30 and TRBJ2-7; a weak D match, TRBD1 (6 bases). This CDR3 comprises 14 residues. Trimming shortened V by 4 bases and J by 0 bases, and 13 bases separated the two germline ends. Germline loops: CDR1 GTSNPN, CDR2 SVGIG (reference sequence). The CDR3 region is CAWTFGGGSYEQYF. CDR3 sequence (DNA): TGTGCCTGGACCTTTGGGGGCGGCTCCTACGAGCAGTACTTC.

The rearrangement links TRBV13 to TRBJ2-7; tentatively, D is TRBD2 (5 bases). With 5 bases removed from V and 6 bases from J, the gap between germline ends came to 17 bases. Germline CDR1 reads PRHDT; CDR2 reads FYEKMQ (reference sequence). CDR3 size: 14 residues. The CDR3 nucleotides read TGTGCCAGCAGCCTCGAGGCCCTAGCCCCCGAGCAGTACTTC. This codes for CASSLEALAPEQYF.

The chain employs TRBV30 and TRBJ1-5; weak D call: TRBD1 (5 bases). Trimming stripped 4 bases from V and 4 bases from J, with 14 bases between. The CDR3 has 14 amino acids. In germline, CDR1 is GTSNPN, CDR2 SVGIG (reference sequence). CDR3 nucleotide sequence: TGTGCCTGGACTCGGGGACTGGGGAATCAGCCCCAGCATTTT. Its translation is CAWTRGLGNQPQHF.

This clone has just a few counts. The chain is built from TRBV6-6 and TRBJ1-6, with a tentative D call TRBD1 (5 bases). Trimming removed 6 bases from V and 7 bases from J, with 10 bases in between. This CDR3 is built from 13 residues. Germline loops: CDR1 MNHNY, CDR2 SVGAGI (reference sequence). The CDR3 loop is CASRVGGNSPLHF. CDR3 DNA sequence: TGTGCCAGCAGGGTCGGGGGAAATTCACCCCTCCACTTT.